The 5 T cell receptor beta chains given below trace back to one sample, sequenced in a study of sequential checkpoint blockade in melanoma. The repertoire was sequenced with immunoSEQ multiplex PCR; TCRdb's copy has only in-frame clones and lacks some. In the table there are approximately 13,000 clones, around a quarter of which are singletons. Treatment given: randomized to nivolumab then ipilimumab (arm A) or the reverse (arm B). Sequencing used tumor tissue (inferred from file names), obtained from a patient given nivolumab and ipilimumab in sequence. Every receptor here comes from a human donor with melanoma.

This chain joins TRBV6-8 and TRBJ1-2; maybe TRBD1 (5 bases). Trimming took off 5 bases at V and 4 bases at J, with 14 bases between the two ends. The CDR3 totals 14 residues. Germline CDR1 is MNHGY and CDR2 is SAAAGT. In nucleotides, the CDR3 is TGTGCCAGCAGTCGGGACCTGGGGACCTATGGCTACACCTTC. Translating it yields CASSRDLGTYGYTF.

By share, this clone counts as medium-sized (0.01 to 0.1%). This chain uses TRBV11-3 with TRBJ2-5; 12 bases agree with TRBD2. The CDR3 covers 18 residues. After removal of 1 base from V and 4 bases from J, the junction contained 10 bases not matched to a gene. In germline, CDR1 is SGHNT, CDR2 YENEEA. The CDR3 sequence: CASSLVSLAGGPGETQYF. Here the CDR3 DNA reads TGTGCCAGCAGCTTAGTATCTCTAGCGGGAGGGCCTGGAGAGACCCAGTACTTC.

The chain is built from TRBV12-5 and TRBJ1-5, with 8 positions matching TRBD1. The CDR3 has 16 amino acids. Per germline, CDR1 LGHNT and CDR2 FRNRAP. CDR3 sequence: CASNNAGTGPNQPQHF. CDR3 coding DNA: TGTGCCAGCAATAATGCCGGGACAGGTCCCAATCAGCCCCAGCATTTT.

This clone turned up a few times. The chain couples TRBV30 to TRBJ2-3; 7 nucleotides line up with TRBD2. With 1 base clipped from V and 2 bases from J, the junction kept 0 bases outside the gene matches. In germline, CDR1 is GTSNPN, CDR2 SVGIG (reference sequence). The CDR3 is 13 residues long. CDR3 DNA: TGTGCCTGGAGTGGACTAGCCACAGATACGCAGTATTTT. Translating it yields CAWSGLATDTQYF.

Only a few counts were recorded for this clone. This chain links TRBV29-1 with TRBJ2-1; weak D call: TRBD1 (7 bases). This CDR3 is built from 13 residues. Trimming stripped 3 bases from V and 16 bases from J, with 22 bases between. From germline, CDR1 is SQVTM and CDR2 ANQGSEA. CDR3 sequence (DNA): TGCAGCGTTGATCGTAATTTGCGGGACAGTCTCTTCTTC. This gives the protein CSVDRNLRDSLFF.